The 29 T cell receptor beta chains in this list originate from one sample, sequenced in a study of brain metastases from non-small cell lung cancer. Libraries were prepared by immunoSEQ multiplex PCR; TCRdb keeps only in-frame clonotypes and omits some of them. This sample has roughly 460 clones, with roughly nine tenths found just once. Input material: primary lung tumor tissue. The receptors stem from a donor at least 40 years old with non-small cell lung cancer.

The chain uses TRBV5-4 and TRBJ1-2, with D perhaps TRBD1 (6 bases). The V end lost 0 bases, the J end lost 6 bases, and 15 bases lay between the germline ends. This CDR3 contains 15 residues. Germline loops: CDR1 SGHNT, CDR2 YYREEE (reference sequence). CDR3 nucleotide sequence: TGTGCCAGCAGCTTGGAAGGGGGGCGTCCGGATGGCTACACCTTC. Translation gives CASSLEGGRPDGYTF.

The V and J genes are TRBV5-1 and TRBJ2-7; 10 positions agree with TRBD1. Germline V gene lookup returns CDR1 SGHRS and CDR2 YFSETQ. V lost 0 bases to trimming and J lost 3 bases; unmatched junction nucleotides: 12. The CDR3 is 18 residues long. DNA of the CDR3: TGCGCCAGCAGCTTGGGGGACAGGGGAGGTCTAAAAGGCTACGAGCAGTACTTC. Translated: CASSLGDRGGLKGYEQYF. Variable domain in full (rest from reference TRBV5-1 and TRBJ2-7): KAGVTQTPRYLIKTRGQQVTLSCSPISGHRSVSWYQQTPGQGLQFLFEYFSETQRNKGNFPGRFSGRQFSNSRSEMNVSTLELGDSALYLCASSLGDRGGLKGYEQYFGPGTRLTVT.

This rearrangement joins TRBV5-6 to TRBJ1-2; 7 nucleotides line up with TRBD1. CDR3 length equals 15 residues. The germline V gene has CDR1 SGHDT and CDR2 YYEEEE. The V and J ends lost 0 bases and 5 bases, in that order; junction bases with no gene match: 7. The DNA for the CDR3 is TGTGCCAGCAGCTTGGACAGGGGCTTAGGGTATGGCTACACCTTC. Amino acid sequence: CASSLDRGLGYGYTF.

The chain couples TRBV4-1 to TRBJ2-2; tentatively, D is TRBD1 (5 bases). CDR1 MGHRA and CDR2 YSYEKL come from the germline V gene. V lost 1 base and J 1 base, leaving 7 bases between the germline ends. This CDR3 spans 15 amino acids. As DNA, the CDR3 is TGCGCCAGCAGCCAAGGGGGCAAGAACACCGGGGAGCTGTTTTTT. Translated, it gives CASSQGGKNTGELFF.

V is TRBV12-3 or TRBV12-4 and J is TRBJ1-5; perhaps TRBD1 as D (6 bases). The CDR3 loop spans 13 amino acids. Trimming took off 6 bases at V and 5 bases at J, with 11 bases between the two ends. The CDR3, as DNA: TGTGCCAGCAGGACAGGTCCCTATCAGCCCCAGCATTTT. Protein: CASRTGPYQPQHF.

J is TRBJ2-5 and V is TRBV6-6; TRBD1 matches 7 bases. After removal of 6 bases from V and 5 bases from J, the junction contained 15 bases not matched to a gene. CDR1 is MNHNY and CDR2 is SVGAGI in the germline V gene (reference sequence). CDR3 length: 16 residues. The DNA for the CDR3 is TGTGCCAGCAGCTATTCCGGGACCCGGGACAGCGAGACCCAGTACTTC. Translation gives CASSYSGTRDSETQYF.

A few counts support this clone. The V gene is TRBV19, the J gene TRBJ1-1; D gene unclear. The V end lost 3 bases, the J end lost 2 bases, and 7 bases lay between the germline ends. The CDR3 covers 13 residues. From germline, CDR1 is LNHDA and CDR2 SQIVND (reference sequence). The CDR3 DNA follows: TGTGCCAGTAGTATCGGCAGAAACACTGAAGCTTTCTTT. The encoded protein is CASSIGRNTEAFF.

The chain joins TRBV19 to TRBJ1-5; D may be TRBD1 (6 bases). Trimming took off 5 bases at V and 7 bases at J, with 12 bases between the two ends. The CDR3 is made up of 13 amino acids. CDR1 and CDR2 from the germline V gene are LNHDA and SQIVND (reference sequence). DNA for the CDR3: TGTGCCAGTAGTTTGGCAGGGGAGCAGCCCCAGCATTTT. It is translated as CASSLAGEQPQHF.

V gene TRBV19 combines with J gene TRBJ1-2; D is ambiguous. This CDR3 has 13 residues. Germline assignment: CDR1 LNHDA and CDR2 SQIVND (reference sequence). V was pared by 9 bases and J by 3 bases, with 14 bases between. CDR3 coding DNA: TGTGCCAGCCACAGCGAGGCTCACTATGGCTACACCTTC. Amino acids: CASHSEAHYGYTF.

The genes are TRBV12-3 or TRBV12-4 and TRBJ2-7; D may correspond to TRBD1 or TRBD2 (6 bases each). Trimming removed 6 bases from V and 3 bases from J, with 12 bases in between. The CDR3 consists of 13 residues. CDR3 loop: CASRQGGLYEQYF. The CDR3, as DNA: TGTGCCAGCAGACAGGGAGGTCTCTACGAGCAGTACTTC.

This clone was observed once. The V and J genes are TRBV5-5 and TRBJ1-2, with 8 bases aligning to TRBD1. The germline CDR1 and CDR2 sequences are SGHKS and YYEKEE (reference sequence). The V and J ends lost 4 bases and 6 bases, in that order; junction bases with no gene match: 11. CDR3 length: 15 amino acids. The CDR3 DNA is TGTGCCAGCAGCGTGGACAGGGCGATTGCCGATGGCTACACCTTC. Protein product: CASSVDRAIADGYTF.

Regarding this clone: The limits of the CDR3 on the DNA are not certain, so only TCRdb's listed CDR3 is given. The V call is TRBV2, the J call TRBJ2-2; the DNA was not used to check the table's D call, TRBD1. The CDR3 has 15 amino acids, counting both end residues. Germline V gene lookup returns CDR1 SNHLY and CDR2 FYNNEI. The CDR3 sequence: CASSRDSLRAGELFF.

About this clone itself: The same CDR3 arises from other DNA sequences in this sample as well. The genes are TRBV7-8 and TRBJ2-4, with D perhaps matching TRBD1 (5 bases). Germline V gene lookup returns CDR1 SGHVS and CDR2 FQNEAQ. The CDR3 covers 14 residues. The ends were cut back, 3 bases at V and 0 bases at J, with 6 bases in the middle. CDR3 nucleotides: TGTGCCAGCAGCTTCGACAGAGCCAAAAACATTCAGTACTTC. This codes for CASSFDRAKNIQYF.

This rearrangement joins TRBV11-1 to TRBJ2-2; TRBD1 matches 9 bases. The CDR3 has 15 residues. V was clipped by 2 bases and J by 3 bases; unmatched bases: 1. Per germline, CDR1 SGHAT and CDR2 FQDESV (reference sequence). CDR3 amino acids: CASSLRDRDTGELFF. The CDR3 coding sequence is TGTGCCAGCAGCTTAAGGGACAGGGACACCGGGGAGCTGTTTTTT.

The chain links TRBV20-1 to TRBJ1-2, with D uncertain. The CDR3 loop spans 14 amino acids. Trimming left V 3 bases short and J 1 base short, with 12 bases between. Germline CDR1 and CDR2: DFQATT and SNEGSKA (reference sequence). The CDR3 nucleotides are TGCAGTGCTAGTGCCCAGGACGGTAACTATGGCTACACCTTC. Translating gives CSASAQDGNYGYTF.

The chain couples TRBV18 to TRBJ2-5; D might be TRBD1 (6 bases). The V end was cut by 4 bases, the J end by 1 base, with 7 bases between. This CDR3 contains 13 residues. Germline CDR1 KGHSH, CDR2 LQKENI. Written as DNA, the CDR3 is TGTGCCAGCTCACTGGACAGCCAAGAGACCCAGTACTTC. It yields the protein CASSLDSQETQYF.

In nucleotides, the CDR3 is TGCGCCAGCAGCGTGGGGACTAGCGAATTAGCCAAAAACATTCAGTACTTC. Translated, it gives CASSVGTSELAKNIQYF. The genes are TRBV5-1 and TRBJ2-4, with 10 bases that match TRBD2. Germline V gives CDR1 SGHRS, CDR2 YFSETQ. The CDR3 has 17 residues. The trim removed 4 bases at V and 0 bases at J, leaving 7 bases unmatched.

V is TRBV28 and J is TRBJ1-1; D remains unclear. The length of the CDR3 is 12 residues. Germline values: CDR1 MDHEN, CDR2 SYDVKM. The germline V and J ends were trimmed by 3 bases and 2 bases, with 4 bases remaining between them. The CDR3 loop reads CASSFPNTEAFF. The CDR3 DNA is TGTGCCAGCAGTTTTCCCAACACTGAAGCTTTCTTT.

The rearrangement joins TRBV19 to TRBJ2-5, with 11 bases aligning to TRBD2. J gave up 7 bases and V 4 bases, and 2 bases lay outside the gene matches. CDR1 and CDR2 from the germline V gene are LNHDA and SQIVND (reference sequence). This CDR3 has 13 amino acids. The CDR3 coding sequence is TGTGCCAGTAGTAATAGCGGGAGGGCGACCCAGTACTTC. This translates into CASSNSGRATQYF.

The chain employs TRBV7-8 and TRBJ2-5; 7 nucleotides line up with TRBD1. The CDR3 runs 16 residues. The germline gives CDR1 SGHVS, CDR2 FQNEAQ. Trimming at V came to 6 bases and at J to 1 base, leaving 11 bases not matched to a gene. CDR3 nucleotide sequence: TGTGCCAGCAGTATCCGGGACAGTACCGGCCAAGAGACCCAGTACTTC. The encoded protein is CASSIRDSTGQETQYF.

V gene TRBV30 combines with J gene TRBJ1-6, with a possible D match to TRBD1 (6 bases). V was cut by 2 bases and J by 8 bases, with 13 bases left in between. The CDR3 sequence is 14 residues long. Germline V gene data show CDR1 as GTSNPN and CDR2 as SVGIG (reference sequence). The CDR3 loop reads CAWSRGGDYSPLHF. In DNA form, the CDR3 reads TGTGCCTGGAGTAGGGGGGGCGATTATTCACCCCTCCACTTT.

With respect to this clone: Compared with germline, one end of the junction differs, possibly owing to a read error. This same CDR3 is encoded by further DNA sequences in the sample. This CDR3 reads CASSFQTNTGELFF. DNA of the CDR3: TGTGCCAGCAGTTTCCAGACGAATACCGGGGAGCTGTTTTTT. The chain uses TRBV6-6 and TRBJ2-2, with no clear D. This CDR3 has 14 residues. The V gene's germline CDR1 is MNHNY and CDR2 SVGAGI (reference sequence).

The chain joins TRBV5-1 to TRBJ2-7, with 8 bases aligning to TRBD2. The CDR3 covers 14 residues. Losses at the gene ends were 0 bases for V and 3 bases for J; bases not matched to a gene: 2. The germline gives CDR1 SGHRS, CDR2 YFSETQ. CDR3 sequence reads: CASSLEGLGYEQYF. The CDR3 region has the DNA TGCGCCAGCAGCTTGGAGGGACTAGGCTACGAGCAGTACTTC. The whole variable domain, remainder taken from reference TRBV5-1 and TRBJ2-7, is KAGVTQTPRYLIKTRGQQVTLSCSPISGHRSVSWYQQTPGQGLQFLFEYFSETQRNKGNFPGRFSGRQFSNSRSEMNVSTLELGDSALYLCASSLEGLGYEQYFGPGTRLTVT.

J is TRBJ2-5 and V is TRBV4-1, with D hard to call. The J call may be wrong; the DNA end is better matched by TRBJ2-7. Germline lookup yields CDR1 MGHRA and CDR2 YSYEKL. This CDR3 has 15 amino acids. CDR3 protein: CASSQEEPTPYEQYF. CDR3 coding DNA: TGCGCCAGCAGCCAAGAAGAGCCAACCCCCTACGAGCAGTACTTC.

Here the CDR3 DNA reads TGTGCCAGCAGTTACTTAACTGAGGGAAACTATGGCTACACCTTC. Translated, it gives CASSYLTEGNYGYTF. The rearrangement links TRBV6-6 to TRBJ1-2, with D unresolved. Germline loops: CDR1 MNHNY, CDR2 SVGAGI (reference sequence). The CDR3 has 15 residues. Trimming removed 1 base from V and 2 bases from J, with 11 bases in between.

The V and J genes are TRBV18 and TRBJ1-1; 11 bases line up with TRBD1. Germline trimming cut 3 bases from V and 1 base from J; bases unmatched to any gene: 4. The CDR3 sequence is 16 residues long. CDR1 and CDR2 from the germline V gene are KGHSH and LQKENI. The CDR3 spells CASSPRDRGSNTEAFF. The CDR3 nucleotides are TGTGCCAGCTCACCCCGGGACAGGGGGTCGAACACTGAAGCTTTCTTT.

This chain joins TRBV30 and TRBJ1-3; 7 nucleotides agree with TRBD1. The germline CDR1 and CDR2 sequences are GTSNPN and SVGIG (reference sequence). There are 15 residues in the CDR3. Losses at the gene ends were 2 bases for V and 0 bases for J; bases not matched to a gene: 4. DNA of the CDR3: TGTGCCTGGAGTCTGACAGGGAACTCTGGAAACACCATATATTTT. Amino acid sequence: CAWSLTGNSGNTIYF.

The chain is built from TRBV11-1 and TRBJ1-1, with 7 positions matching TRBD1. CDR3 length: 15 residues. Germline loops: CDR1 SGHAT, CDR2 FQDESV (reference sequence). V was clipped by 3 bases and J by 3 bases; unmatched bases: 7. The CDR3 bases are TGTGCCAGCAGCTTTCGACAGGGAGGGGACACTGAAGCTTTCTTT. It is translated as CASSFRQGGDTEAFF.

This clone was counted between two and nine times. The chain joins TRBV2 to TRBJ1-2; no definite D call. This CDR3 is 9 amino acids long. V lost 6 bases and J lost 6, with 2 bases in between. The germline gives CDR1 SNHLY, CDR2 FYNNEI. The CDR3 sequence is CASSDGYTF. In DNA, the CDR3 is TGTGCCAGCAGCGATGGCTACACCTTC.